The entry that follows covers one T cell receptor beta chain sequence. Its antigen is not yet known. One end of the junction fails to match germline, which may point to a read error. This entry belongs to a study of cytomegalovirus exposure and HLA in healthy donors (dated by TCRdb to the late 2010s). A note on the overall study: An earlier analysis of approximately 550 of the donors reported approximately 300 Gb of sequence data and 120 million or so unique TCR beta sequences from 150 million to 200 million T cells. The genetic ancestry cluster associated with self-reported Caucasian donors included about 81% of the roughly 390 genotyped donors. Every discovery cohort repertoire had been produced on one sequencing platform. In a later genetic analysis, genome-wide SNP genotypes for about 65% of the 666 donors were used, and that subset was treated as a discovery cohort. An earlier analysis of fewer than 700 of the donors applied high-throughput TCR beta sequencing to assess whether each TCR beta V gene segment acted as functional or pseudogenic. The later analysis used no new phenotypic data to find candidate immune exposures, relying instead on TCR beta sequences and their occurrence across donors. Among 300 to 500 genotyped donors of the cohort, an average of about 240,000 unique TCR beta nucleotide sequences was sequenced per donor, of which about 19% were non-productive. The number of typed donors differed by locus: roughly 629-640 for A, B, C, DRB1 and DQB1; some 500 for DQA1; over 600 for DPA1; and roughly 490 for DPB1. Donor age, sex, ethnicity and CMV serostatus were compiled alongside the repertoire data. The T cell repertoires of 550 to 850 subjects were profiled by immunosequencing and related to cytomegalovirus serostatus. Besides the first cohort of around 670 subjects, a separate validation cohort made up of over 95 different subjects was used. To study patterns of TCR occurrence, a later analysis re-analyzed previously published TCR beta repertoires from 666 donors and added high-resolution HLA genotyping. An early release that covered 640 HLA-typed donors contained around 300 gigabases of sequencing data and about 93 million unique TCR sequences. To predict cytomegalovirus infection status, the study brought together high-throughput TCR immunosequencing, statistical association of individual TCRs with disease status, and machine learning. Class I and class II HLA loci were covered by the typing at four-digit resolution. Four to six DR-DQ haplotypes were handled as single units for association and clustering, since linkage in the cohort was strong. The study aimed to test whether signatures of past pathogen exposure could be identified by cataloging public T cell receptors. General study outcomes and caveats: According to the authors, the approach could potentially be generalized to other disease states and immunological phenotypes. The 87-base-pair reads could not distinguish some IMGT-functional V segments, including TRBV6-2 and TRBV6-3, so those segments were excluded. Several of the top co-occurrence clusters appeared to be linked to parvovirus B19, influenza, CMV and Epstein-Barr virus, according to a later analysis. When HLA alleles, especially DR and DQ, strongly co-occurred, attributing TCR associations to individual alleles was difficult. The earlier analysis of some 560 of the donors excluded roughly 16 rarely observed V segments, including chromosome 9 orphons, because counts were too low. In a later analysis, HLA-associated TCR beta chains showed more clonal expansion and lower generation probabilities than non-associated chains that were equally common. Cytomegalovirus status was reported to be diagnosed by the classifier with high specificity and sensitivity in both the original and validation cohorts. A further reported finding was that TCR beta sequences accurately predicted the HLA-A and HLA-B alleles for most subjects in the first cohort. According to a later analysis, most CMV-associated TCR beta chains appeared to be HLA-restricted, and the HLA associations seemed to be driven largely by CMV exposure. A later genetic analysis associated a missense DCLRE1C variant with V-gene and J-gene trimming of TCR beta chains, and an independent cohort replicated the association. Linkage disequilibrium might explain the correlated functional status among segregating V segments, but an unknown experimental factor could not be ruled out. Sequencing depth was assumed to be roughly uniform across donors in the presence/absence analyses, though that assumption may not hold. Because HLA typing was unavailable for some donors at each locus, only the typed subset was used in association tests. A later analysis found that TCR association rates varied across HLA loci, with DRB1 alleles showing the most associated TCRs and HLA-C alleles the fewest. The study listed 150 to 200 TCR beta chains as associated with cytomegalovirus. The only immune exposure information available for the cohort was CMV serostatus. A later analysis associated about 18,000 TCR beta sequences with specific HLA alleles at a false discovery rate of 0.05. In vitro tests confirmed that a few of the cytomegalovirus-associated TCR beta chains recognize cytomegalovirus antigens. In this cohort, only TCR beta chains were sequenced, and detectable features were limited by the absence of alpha or paired-chain data. Most TCR sequences were seen in very few donors, while some public TCRs were found in many individuals. A group of highly shared sequence variants was considered likely to be a technical artifact of the sequencing pipeline. A later genetic analysis reported fewer N-insertions in productive TCRs among donors in an Asian-associated ancestry cluster than the roughly 640-donor mean. Broadly in line with IMGT annotations, most TCR beta V segments showed up in productive rearrangements about 87% or about 30% of the time in an earlier analysis of 450 to 750 of the donors.

CDR1 and CDR2, per the germline V gene (reference sequence), are SSHAT and FNYEAQ. The CDR3, from cysteine to phenylalanine, totals 13 residues. The read is trimmed to its CDR3 DNA, 39 bases read in frame from base 1. In total, about 650 healthy bone marrow donors made up the cohort. At the time of sampling, every cohort member was nominally healthy, though immune exposures that went unrecorded were likely present. The donor was CMV seronegative and belonged to the group of more than 300 seronegative cohort members. Each donor provided a peripheral blood sample, and peripheral blood mononuclear cells were used for TCR beta sequencing. The Qiagen DNeasy Blood Extraction Kit was used to extract genomic DNA from the blood cell samples. The protocol used for the library was the immunoSEQ multiplex PCR assay. A mixture of 60 forward primers for TCR Vbeta segments and 13 reverse primers for TCR Jbeta segments was used in the multiplex PCR. A multiplex PCR assay on genomic DNA amplified the CDR3 region of rearranged TCR beta genes. Amplified TCR beta libraries were sequenced as 87-base-pair reads on the Illumina HiSeq System. For the original study's pipeline: A later analysis tallied around 82 million unique TCR beta chains across the roughly 610 repertoires, and about 12 million of those chains were shared by two or more donors. Raw reads were error-corrected and collapsed into unique sequences with a nearest-neighbor algorithm that merged closely related sequences to remove PCR and sequencing errors. To assign V, D and J gene segments, CDR3 sequences were aligned to IMGT reference sequences. For a sequence to be retained, a match of at least six nucleotides to both a V gene segment and a J gene segment was required. Rearrangements were called productive when the CDR3 lacked stop codons and stayed in frame with V and J; all others were non-productive. CDR3 was defined by IMGT convention, running from the second conserved V-encoded cysteine to the conserved J-encoded phenylalanine. In an earlier analysis of approximately 500 of the donors, sequences lacking an unambiguous match to a single V gene segment were excluded. In an earlier analysis of a few hundred of the donors, V segments were called functional above 56.7% productive rearrangements and were called segregating when the between-donor standard deviation exceeded 5%. A statistical classification framework was built to diagnose cytomegalovirus status from the catalog of TCR beta chain sequences. A later analysis assigned V and J genes by comparing TCR nucleotide sequences with IMGT/GENE-DB human TR gene sequences. Using the TCRdist pipeline, a later analysis assigned CDR3 sequences along with most-parsimonious VDJ recombination scenarios. In a later analysis, every TCR beta chain was defined by the combination of its CDR3 amino acid sequence and its V-gene family, and reads without a unique V-gene family were dropped. To address suspected cross-contamination and a sequencing artifact, a later analysis removed 450 to 700 highly shared, low-generation-probability nucleotide sequences. In a later analysis, a clonal expansion index for each public chain was calculated from normalized within-repertoire ranks of inferred template counts. Generation probabilities in a later analysis came from a VDJ recombination model fitted to out-of-frame rearrangements, and those results were checked against IGoR. In a later analysis, hypergeometric tests were used to score TCR-TCR, TCR-HLA and TCR-CMV co-occurrence, with a repertoire-size bias correction applied to TCR pairs. False discovery rates were estimated in a later analysis by permuting HLA or CMV assignments 20 times. A later analysis grouped co-occurring TCRs with DBSCAN, adding TCRdist sequence similarity when clustering within HLA-allele-positive subsets. For co-occurrence clustering, repertoires with fewer than 30,000 or more than 120,000 public chains were excluded, along with four or five repertoires with anomalous nucleotide sharing. The source is immuneACCESS, and TCRdb retained only in-frame sequences with V and J called. Part of the clones is not carried over; for the studies checked, unresolved V genes explain less than half of this, and the remainder is unexplained. V and J calls and clone size come straight from that table; D and trimming were deduced from the DNA. This sample gives 160,000 or so clones in total; roughly 85% of them show up just once. Approximately 0.7% of the sample rests with the top ten.

The sequence was obtained from a woman between 40 and 55 years old in good health and CMV-seronegative. The chain links TRBV7-7 with TRBJ2-7, and TRBD2 may be the D gene, going by 5 matching bases. The specimen was PBMCs. CDR3 region: CASSLGPGNEQYF. The nucleotides read TGTGCTAGCAGCTTAGGTCCCGGGAACGAGCAGTACTTC.